A single TCR beta chain is shown here with its context. No antigen is known for it. The data were obtained in a study of T cell responses to AZD1222 COVID-19 vaccine. The CDR3 sequence is 17 residues long. The germline V gene encodes CDR1 LNHNV and CDR2 YYDKDF (reference sequence). Trimming took 2 bases from V and 3 from J; bases not matched to a gene: 7. Method: immunoSEQ multiplex PCR; TCRdb's copy keeps in-frame clones and lacks some. The sample contains some 92,000 clones, about 90% of which appear only once. Study results and caveats: Clonal diversity was possibly underestimated; the donors were predominantly white British and more often female.

This chain links TRBV15 with TRBJ2-2; 9 bases match TRBD2. The sample consisted of peripheral blood, taken on day 0 of AZD1222 vaccination. This clonotype was obtained from an adult in good health. In nucleotides, the CDR3 is TGTGCCACCAGCAGAAATGCGGGGGGGCCGGACACCGGGGAGCTGTTTTTT. Translating it yields CATSRNAGGPDTGELFF.